A single sample gave rise to the 27 T cell receptor beta chains below, sequenced in a study of blood T cell repertoires in COVID-19. Profiled with immunoSEQ multiplex PCR; TCRdb holds only in-frame clones, not every one. The repertoire holds roughly 380,000 clones, with about nine tenths as singletons. Sequencing was carried out using PBMCs or T cells enriched from blood (not recorded which). All receptors come from a woman between 25 and 40 years old who had been exposed to COVID-19.

The chain couples TRBV7-3 to TRBJ1-2; 8 nucleotides align to TRBD1. Losses at the gene ends were 5 bases for V and 7 bases for J; bases not matched to a gene: 6. CDR3 size: 13 residues. Germline V gene sequence: CDR1 SGHTA, CDR2 FQGTGA. CDR3 sequence (DNA): TGTGCCAGCAGCCCGGGACAGGATACTGGCTACACCTTC. This codes for CASSPGQDTGYTF.

This clone was observed a handful of times. V gene TRBV5-1 combines with J gene TRBJ2-3, with TRBD2 matching 10 bases. The CDR3 totals 16 residues. The germline gives CDR1 SGHRS, CDR2 YFSETQ. With V trimmed by 0 bases and J by 4 bases, 5 bases remained unmatched. The CDR3 protein is CASSLGLAGESDTQYF. The CDR3 nucleotides are TGCGCCAGCAGCTTGGGTCTAGCGGGAGAGTCAGATACGCAGTATTTT.

The chain joins TRBV6-5 to TRBJ2-3; 7 positions match TRBD1. The germline V gene encodes CDR1 MNHEY and CDR2 SVGAGI. The CDR3 consists of 16 residues. After removal of 2 bases from V and 0 bases from J, the junction contained 5 bases not matched to a gene. The CDR3 protein is CASSYGQETSTDTQYF. CDR3 in DNA: TGTGCCAGCAGTTACGGACAGGAGACTAGCACAGATACGCAGTATTTT.

This chain joins TRBV15 and TRBJ1-3; TRBD1 matches 9 bases. Trimming removed 1 base from V and 9 bases from J; junction bases left unmatched: 7. From germline, CDR1 is LNHNV and CDR2 YYDKDF (reference sequence). The CDR3 covers 15 residues. The CDR3 nucleotides read TGTGCCACCAGCAGAGCCACCGGGACAGGGAGCACCATATATTTT. This codes for CATSRATGTGSTIYF.

The rearrangement uses TRBV29-1 and TRBJ2-3, with TRBD1 matching over 9 bases. Germline values: CDR1 SQVTM, CDR2 ANQGSEA. The ends lost 6 bases at V and 4 bases at J; junction bases unmatched: 17. This CDR3 has 17 amino acids. CDR3 residues: CSVLPVKGQGGPDTQYF. CDR3 sequence (DNA): TGCAGCGTCCTACCGGTCAAGGGACAGGGAGGACCAGATACGCAGTATTTT.

The chain couples TRBV7-2 to TRBJ2-1; 15 nucleotides match TRBD2. Germline CDR1 SGHTA, CDR2 FQGNSA. The CDR3 runs 17 residues. Trimming took 3 bases from V and 10 from J; bases not matched to a gene: 10. CDR3 nucleotides: TGTGCCAGCAGCTTCCAAAGAGGACTAGCGGGAGGGCGAGAGCAGTTCTTC. As protein: CASSFQRGLAGGREQFF. Full variable domain (rest looked up from reference TRBV7-2 and TRBJ2-1): GAGVSQSPSNKVTEKGKDVELRCDPISGHTALYWYRQSLGQGLEFLIYFQGNSAPDKSGLPSDRFSAERTGGSVSTLTIQRTQQEDSAVYLCASSFQRGLAGGREQFFGPGTRLTVL.

The rearrangement joins TRBV19 to TRBJ2-7; TRBD1 aligns across 8 bases. This CDR3 comprises 14 residues. J was trimmed by 4 bases and V by 1 base; bases with no gene match: 3. The germline gives CDR1 LNHDA, CDR2 SQIVND (reference sequence). CDR3 region: CASSIATGGYEQYF. CDR3 bases: TGTGCCAGTAGTATAGCCACAGGGGGATACGAGCAGTACTTC.

This rearrangement joins TRBV7-9 to TRBJ2-1; TRBD2 aligns across 9 bases. Germline CDR1 reads SEHNR; CDR2 reads FQNEAQ (reference sequence). V lost 4 bases and J lost 0; bases outside the gene matches: 7. This CDR3 region has 17 residues. CDR3 loop: CASSSPGLAASYNEQFF. CDR3 DNA: TGTGCCAGCAGCTCCCCGGGACTAGCCGCCTCCTACAATGAGCAGTTCTTC.

Note on this clone: The sample has other DNA sequences that encode this CDR3 too. The V call is TRBV7-6, the J call TRBJ2-7; 7 nucleotides line up with TRBD2. This CDR3 is 15 amino acids long. V was clipped by 0 bases and J by 2 bases; unmatched bases: 4. The germline CDR1 and CDR2 sequences are SGHVS and FNYEAQ. CDR3 amino acids: CASSLAGGSTYEQYF. In DNA form, the CDR3 reads TGTGCCAGCAGCTTAGCCGGCGGGAGTACCTACGAGCAGTACTTC.

The genes are TRBV29-1 and TRBJ2-1; 12 bases fit TRBD2. CDR3 length equals 13 residues. The germline V gene encodes CDR1 SQVTM and CDR2 ANQGSEA. V gave up 8 bases and J gave up 11 bases; unmatched junction bases: 10. The CDR3: CSTGLAGTLQQFF. Here the CDR3 DNA reads TGCAGCACCGGACTAGCGGGGACCCTACAGCAGTTCTTC.

This clone was recorded only once. This rearrangement joins TRBV5-1 to TRBJ1-2; the D gene is possibly TRBD1 (6 bases). CDR3 size: 14 residues. Germline V gene data show CDR1 as SGHRS and CDR2 as YFSETQ. Trimming took 0 bases from V and 4 from J, leaving 10 bases between them. CDR3 loop: CASSLGTALYGYTF. CDR3 coding DNA: TGCGCCAGCAGCTTGGGGACAGCTCTCTATGGCTACACCTTC.

V usage is TRBV5-1 and J usage is TRBJ1-6; the D gene is possibly TRBD1 (5 bases). Trimming took off 3 bases at V and 9 bases at J, with 16 bases between the two ends. Germline V gene lookup returns CDR1 SGHRS and CDR2 YFSETQ. The CDR3 extends over 15 amino acids. CDR3 loop: CASSWERAGPSPLHF. DNA of the CDR3: TGCGCCAGCAGCTGGGAAAGGGCAGGGCCTTCACCCCTCCACTTT.

This clone turned up a few times. The sample carries other DNA sequences with the same CDR3. This chain joins TRBV7-2 and TRBJ2-2, with 7 bases identical to TRBD1. Germline V gives CDR1 SGHTA, CDR2 FQGNSA. After removal of 4 bases from V and 6 bases from J, the junction contained 8 bases not matched to a gene. This CDR3 comprises 15 residues. The DNA for the CDR3 is TGTGCCAGCAGCTACAGGGGCGGAATAGCCGGGGAGCTGTTTTTT. This sequence encodes CASSYRGGIAGELFF.

The table lists this clone with a count of one. The chain couples TRBV11-3 to TRBJ2-6; D is ambiguous. V was trimmed by 8 bases and J by 2 bases, leaving 13 bases between them. Germline loops: CDR1 SGHNT, CDR2 YENEEA. CDR3 length equals 15 residues. The CDR3 DNA reads as TGTGCCAGCCGACGCCGTGGAGCTGGGGCCAACGTCCTGACTTTC. Its translation: CASRRRGAGANVLTF.

The chain couples TRBV6-2 or TRBV6-3 to TRBJ1-6; 11 bases agree with TRBD1. V lost 6 bases to trimming and J lost 8 bases; unmatched junction nucleotides: 6. CDR3 length: 15 amino acids. Germline V gives CDR1 MNHEY, CDR2 SVGEGT. The CDR3 DNA reads as TGTGCCAGCAGCGCCCCGGGACAGGGGGATTCACCCCTCCACTTT. As protein: CASSAPGQGDSPLHF.

This clone was seen a handful of times. The chain combines TRBV27 with TRBJ1-6; 8 bases are shared with TRBD1. CDR3 length equals 12 residues. The trim removed 10 bases at V and 7 bases at J, leaving 3 bases unmatched. Germline-derived CDR1 and CDR2 are MNHEY and SMNVEV (reference sequence). CDR3 coding DNA: TGTGCCACCCGACAGGGGAATTCACCCCTCCACTTT. Translation gives CATRQGNSPLHF.

The chain is built from TRBV6-4 and TRBJ2-2; TRBD1 matches at 8 bases. Unmatched junction bases numbered 2, after V lost 2 bases and J lost 6 bases. The V gene's germline CDR1 is MRHNA and CDR2 SNTAGT. This CDR3 has 14 residues. The CDR3 loop reads CASSDTTGAGELFF. The CDR3 region has the DNA TGTGCCAGCAGTGACACGACAGGGGCCGGGGAGCTGTTTTTT.

V is TRBV5-1 and J is TRBJ1-2; TRBD1 matches at 7 bases. The CDR3 is 15 amino acids. CDR1 SGHRS and CDR2 YFSETQ come from the germline V gene. J was trimmed by 0 bases and V by 5 bases; bases with no gene match: 7. The CDR3 bases are TGCGCCAGCAGACGTCCGGGACAGACTAACTATGGCTACACCTTC. It is translated as CASRRPGQTNYGYTF.

The CDR3: CASSLLSSSAYNEQFF. DNA of the CDR3: TGTGCCAGCAGTTTGCTTTCTAGCTCGGCCTACAATGAGCAGTTCTTC. This chain links TRBV27 with TRBJ2-1, with D perhaps matching TRBD2 (5 bases). Trimming pared 3 bases from V and 2 bases from J, leaving 14 bases between. The CDR3 consists of 16 residues. Germline V gene sequence: CDR1 MNHEY, CDR2 SMNVEV (reference sequence).

CDR3 DNA sequence: TGCGCCAGCAGTAAGCGGGAGTCGAACGGGGAGCTGTTTTTT. It translates to CASSKRESNGELFF. This chain joins TRBV5-1 and TRBJ2-2, with 8 bases identical to TRBD2. There are 14 residues in the CDR3. V trimming: 5 bases; J trimming: 7 bases; junction bases outside the gene matches: 7. The germline V gene encodes CDR1 SGHRS and CDR2 YFSETQ.

The chain is built from TRBV6-5 and TRBJ1-5; D uncertain. V dropped 4 bases and J dropped 6 bases, with 10 bases sitting between them. Germline assignment: CDR1 MNHEY and CDR2 SVGAGI. The CDR3 sequence is 13 residues long. CDR3 DNA: TGTGCCAGCAGTTCCCGGGTGTCTCAGCCCCAGCATTTT. It yields the protein CASSSRVSQPQHF.

V and J are TRBV11-1 and TRBJ2-2; the match to TRBD2 covers 7 bases. This CDR3 is 16 amino acids long. Germline values: CDR1 SGHAT, CDR2 FQDESV (reference sequence). J gave up 0 bases and V 2 bases, and 3 bases lay outside the gene matches. The CDR3 protein is CASSLWEGSNTGELFF. DNA for the CDR3: TGTGCCAGCAGCTTATGGGAGGGATCGAACACCGGGGAGCTGTTTTTT.

The chain combines TRBV11-1 with TRBJ2-7; 11 positions agree with TRBD1. The CDR3 is 16 residues long. J was trimmed by 2 bases and V by 6 bases; bases with no gene match: 9. From germline, CDR1 is SGHAT and CDR2 FQDESV (reference sequence). CDR3 coding DNA: TGTGCCAGCAGTCTTACCGGACAGGGGGCCACCTACGAGCAGTACTTC. Translating gives CASSLTGQGATYEQYF.

The genes are TRBV30 and TRBJ1-2; D is unclear. Trimming shortened V by 6 bases and J by 0 bases, and 14 bases separated the two germline ends. The CDR3 has 14 amino acids. Per germline, CDR1 GTSNPN and CDR2 SVGIG (reference sequence). The CDR3 reads CACPGASTNYGYTF. The CDR3 DNA sequence: TGTGCCTGCCCGGGAGCCTCGACTAACTATGGCTACACCTTC.

V gene TRBV28 combines with J gene TRBJ1-6; D is possibly TRBD1 (6 bases). Germline V gives CDR1 MDHEN, CDR2 SYDVKM. The CDR3 length is 15 residues. Trimming shortened V by 5 bases and J by 6 bases, and 14 bases separated the two germline ends. In nucleotides, the CDR3 is TGTGCCAGCAGTCCCCGGGACAAGTTTAATTCACCCCTCCACTTT. This encodes CASSPRDKFNSPLHF.

The rearrangement uses TRBV3-1 (or the pseudogene TRBV3-2) and TRBJ1-1; no clear D gene. Germline assignment: CDR1 LGHDT and CDR2 YNNKEL (reference sequence). This CDR3 has 11 residues. The ends were cut back, 3 bases at V and 7 bases at J, with 6 bases in the middle. CDR3 coding DNA: TGTGCCAGCAGCCAGACATATGAAGCTTTCTTT. Amino acid sequence: CASSQTYEAFF.

The J gene is TRBJ2-5, the V gene TRBV13; 12 positions match TRBD2. The trim removed 5 bases at V and 1 base at J, leaving 11 bases unmatched. The germline V gene encodes CDR1 PRHDT and CDR2 FYEKMQ (reference sequence). The CDR3 covers 18 residues. In nucleotides, the CDR3 is TGTGCCAGCAGCCCCCGACTAGCGGGAGCCCCCCCCCAAGAGACCCAGTACTTC. Encoded protein: CASSPRLAGAPPQETQYF.